The rows below give T cell receptor beta chains drawn from one sample of a study of cytomegalovirus exposure and HLA in healthy donors. The table came from immunoSEQ multiplex PCR; TCRdb's copy has only in-frame clones and leaves some out. The sample shows under 200,000 clones, 55% to 80% of them seen only once. Sequencing input: PBMCs. These receptor sequences come from a woman younger than 35 in good health and CMV-seropositive. Both conserved end residues are part of each CDR3. Each record gives: V gene, D gene, clone size, J gene, CDR3 DNA, CDR3 protein. A D gene is named only where the DNA matches it firmly. For some rows the clone size is stated as once, few or many, or as a class when expanded; others skip it.

>TRBV13|TRBD2|-|TRBJ2-3
TGTGCCAGCAGCCCGAGAACTAGCGGGGTCTATTACACAGATACGCAGTATTTT
CASSPRTSGVYYTDTQYF
>TRBV6-4|TRBD2|few|TRBJ2-5
TGTGCCAGCAGTGAATTAGCGGGAGTCCAAGAGACCCAGTACTTC
CASSELAGVQETQYF
>TRBV7-8|-|-|TRBJ2-5
TGTGCCAGCAGCTTAGCACCCGGACAGCTGATGGAGACCCAGTACTTC
CASSLAPGQLMETQYF
>TRBV19|-|-|TRBJ2-7
TGTGCCAGTAGTATCGGGACTCTCGAGCAGTACTTC
CASSIGTLEQYF
>TRBV7-3|TRBD1|-|TRBJ2-7
TGTGCCAGCAGCCCCGGCACCGGGACAGCAGACTACGAGCAGTACTTC
CASSPGTGTADYEQYF
>TRBV25-1|TRBD2|-|TRBJ2-3
TGTGCCAGCAGTCTCCTTAGCGGGGGTGTGACAGATACGCAGTATTTT
CASSLLSGGVTDTQYF
>TRBV4-1|TRBD1|-|TRBJ2-7
TGCGCCAGCAGCCAAGCGGGACAGGGCCCCTTCTCCTACGAGCAGTACTTC
CASSQAGQGPFSYEQYF
>TRBV5-1|TRBD1|-|TRBJ2-1
TGCGCCAGCAGCTTGACGGGGGGACAGGGGATCTACAATGAGCAGTTCTTC
CASSLTGGQGIYNEQFF
>TRBV14|TRBD2|-|TRBJ2-1
TGTGCCAGCAGCCAATGGACTAGCGGGGGGTTTGTAAATGAGCAGTTCTTC
CASSQWTSGGFVNEQFF
>TRBV7-9|-|-|TRBJ1-2
TGTGCCAGCAGCTTAGACAGGGAAGGGACCTTC
CASSLDREGTF
>TRBV30|TRBD1|-|TRBJ2-7
TGTGCCTGGAGTTCCGGGTACGTGAGGGGGCGAATCTACGAGCAGTACTTC
CAWSSGYVRGRIYEQYF
>TRBV19|-|-|TRBJ1-3
TGTGCCAGTATCGACCTCTTAGCAAACACCATATATTTT
CASIDLLANTIYF
>TRBV4-3|-|-|TRBJ2-2
TGCGCCAGCAGCCAAGATAATAGAGGAGTTCCGAACACCGGGGAGCTGTTTTTT
CASSQDNRGVPNTGELFF
>TRBV2|-|-|TRBJ1-5
TGTGCCAGCAGTGGGCGGCAGGGTAGTGGCAATCAGCCCCAGCACTTT
CASSGRQGSGNQPQHF
>TRBV4-1|-|-|TRBJ2-3
TGCGCCAGCAGCCAATTTTATTCTAGCACAGATACGCAGTATTTT
CASSQFYSSTDTQYF
>TRBV28|-|-|TRBJ1-5
TGTGCCAGCAGTTTATACTTCGGGGATCATAGCAATCAGCCCCAGCATTTT
CASSLYFGDHSNQPQHF
>TRBV19|TRBD1|-|TRBJ2-7
TGTGCCAGTAGTATTGCACAGGGGGGTTACGAGCAGTACTTC
CASSIAQGGYEQYF
>TRBV6-5|-|few|TRBJ1-3
TGTGCCAGCAGTTACGGAACCCGGGGGGGTAACACCATATATTTT
CASSYGTRGGNTIYF
>TRBV6-5|TRBD1|-|TRBJ2-7
TGTGCCAGCAGTTACTCGTACAGGGGGGTAGGTGAGCAGTACTTC
CASSYSYRGVGEQYF
>TRBV2|-|-|TRBJ2-3
TGTGCCAGTCTAGGCGGTTACACAGATACGCAGTATTTT
CASLGGYTDTQYF
>TRBV7-2|TRBD2|-|TRBJ2-1
TGTGCCAGCAGCGCGCAAGCGGGGGGGCCAATGAATGAGCAGTTCTTC
CASSAQAGGPMNEQFF
>TRBV5-1|-|-|TRBJ1-1
TGCGCCAGCAGCTTGGATCAGGGATCAGCTTTCTTT
CASSLDQGSAFF
>TRBV27|TRBD1|-|TRBJ1-2
TGTGCCAGCAGGGGACAGGGATCCTATGACTACACCTTC
CASRGQGSYDYTF